This T cell receptor (beta chain) appears in the sequencing data of a study of OX40 agonist ivuxolimab in advanced cancers. Study-wide background: Males comprised roughly four fifths of the group, whose mean age was about 61 years (range 23 to 79). In three patients, partial responses were observed, one with hepatocellular carcinoma and two with cutaneous melanoma. Overall study results and limits: Antigen specificity was not determined for the expanded peripheral T cells.

Regarding this clone: Antigen specificity is unknown.

The CDR3 loop spans 14 amino acids. Germline values: CDR1 PRHDT, CDR2 FYEKMQ (reference sequence). V was cut by 5 bases and J by 2 bases, with 13 bases left in between. Measured with immunoSEQ multiplex PCR; TCRdb has only the in-frame clones, and not every one. Of under 85,000 clones in the sample, 90% to 95% were seen once. The clonotype comes from an adult with an advanced solid tumor such as melanoma, head and neck, liver or kidney cancer. The chain joins TRBV13 to TRBJ2-7; D assignment may be TRBD1 or TRBD2 (5 bases each). This specimen consisted of CD4+ or CD8+ T cells sorted from blood, obtained in a trial of the OX40 agonist ivuxolimab. CDR3 protein: CASSGGVRTYEQYF. The CDR3 coding sequence is TGTGCCAGCAGCGGGGGAGTACGGACCTACGAGCAGTACTTC.